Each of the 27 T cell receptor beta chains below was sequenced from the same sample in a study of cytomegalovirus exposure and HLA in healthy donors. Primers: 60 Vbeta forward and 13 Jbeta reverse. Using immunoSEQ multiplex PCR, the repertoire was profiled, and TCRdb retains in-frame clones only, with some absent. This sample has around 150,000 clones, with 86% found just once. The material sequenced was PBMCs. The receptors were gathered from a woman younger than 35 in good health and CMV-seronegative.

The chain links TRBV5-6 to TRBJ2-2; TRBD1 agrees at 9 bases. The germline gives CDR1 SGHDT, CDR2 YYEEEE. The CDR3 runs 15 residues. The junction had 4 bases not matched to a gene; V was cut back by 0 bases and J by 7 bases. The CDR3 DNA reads TGTGCCAGCAGCTTGGCCGGGACAGGGTACGGGGAGCTGTTTTTT. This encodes CASSLAGTGYGELFF.

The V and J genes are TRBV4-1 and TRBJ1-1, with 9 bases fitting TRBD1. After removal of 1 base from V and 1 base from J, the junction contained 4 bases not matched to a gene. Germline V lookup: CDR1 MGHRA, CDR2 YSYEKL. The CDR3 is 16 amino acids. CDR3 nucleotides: TGCGCCAGCAGCCAAGCGACAGGGGGTTGGAACACTGAAGCTTTCTTT. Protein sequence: CASSQATGGWNTEAFF.

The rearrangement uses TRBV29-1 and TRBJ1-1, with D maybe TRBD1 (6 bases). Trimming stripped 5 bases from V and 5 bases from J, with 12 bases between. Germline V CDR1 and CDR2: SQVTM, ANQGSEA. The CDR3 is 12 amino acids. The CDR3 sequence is CSVLQGSTEAFF. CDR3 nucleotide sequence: TGCAGCGTTTTACAGGGTTCGACTGAAGCTTTCTTT.

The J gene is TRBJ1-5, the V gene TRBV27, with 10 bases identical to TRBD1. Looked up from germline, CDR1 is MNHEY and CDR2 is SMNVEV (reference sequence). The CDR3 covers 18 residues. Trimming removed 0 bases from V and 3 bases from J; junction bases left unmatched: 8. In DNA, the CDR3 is TGTGCCAGCAGTTTATCTCCTAGAGGACAGGGGGACAATCAGCCCCAGCATTTT. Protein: CASSLSPRGQGDNQPQHF.

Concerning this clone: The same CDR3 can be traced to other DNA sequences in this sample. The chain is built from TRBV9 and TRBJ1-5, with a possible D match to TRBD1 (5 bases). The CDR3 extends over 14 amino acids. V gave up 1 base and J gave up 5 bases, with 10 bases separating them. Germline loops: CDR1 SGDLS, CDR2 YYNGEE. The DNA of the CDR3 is TGTGCCAGCAGCGTAACAGGCGACTATCAGCCCCAGCATTTT. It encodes CASSVTGDYQPQHF. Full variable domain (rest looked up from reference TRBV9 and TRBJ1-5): DSGVTQTPKHLITATGQRVTLRCSPRSGDLSVYWYQQSLDQGLQFLIQYYNGEERAKGNILERFSAQQFPDLHSELNLSSLELGDSALYFCASSVTGDYQPQHFGDGTRLSIL.

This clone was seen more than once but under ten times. CDR3 bases: TGTGCCAGCAGCTTGGGGTTGGGGGGGGCAGATACGCAGTATTTT. Translating gives CASSLGLGGADTQYF. The V and J genes are TRBV5-4 and TRBJ2-3; 7 bases line up with TRBD2. This CDR3 contains 15 residues. The junction had 5 bases not matched to a gene; V was cut back by 0 bases and J by 4 bases. Germline lookup yields CDR1 SGHNT and CDR2 YYREEE (reference sequence).

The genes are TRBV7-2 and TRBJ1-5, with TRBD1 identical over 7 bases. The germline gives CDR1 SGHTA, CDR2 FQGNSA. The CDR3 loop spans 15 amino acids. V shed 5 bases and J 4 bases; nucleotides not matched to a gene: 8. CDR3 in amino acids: CASSRTGDGNQPQHF. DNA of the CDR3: TGTGCCAGCAGCCGTACAGGGGATGGGAATCAGCCCCAGCATTTT.

CDR3: CATSSWDRESEQYF. CDR3 coding DNA: TGTGCCACCAGCAGTTGGGACAGGGAAAGCGAGCAGTACTTC. This chain joins TRBV15 and TRBJ2-7, with TRBD1 matching 9 bases. V dropped 3 bases and J dropped 6; count of bases not matched to a gene: 6. Looked up from germline, CDR1 is LNHNV and CDR2 is YYDKDF (reference sequence). The CDR3 extends over 14 amino acids.

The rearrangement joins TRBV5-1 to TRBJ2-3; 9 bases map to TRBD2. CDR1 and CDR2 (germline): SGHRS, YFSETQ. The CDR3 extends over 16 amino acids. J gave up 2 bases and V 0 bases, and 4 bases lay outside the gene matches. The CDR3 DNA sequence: TGCGCCAGCAGCTTGGATGTAGCGGGGGCCACAGATACGCAGTATTTT. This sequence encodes CASSLDVAGATDTQYF. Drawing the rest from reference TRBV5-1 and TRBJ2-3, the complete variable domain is KAGVTQTPRYLIKTRGQQVTLSCSPISGHRSVSWYQQTPGQGLQFLFEYFSETQRNKGNFPGRFSGRQFSNSRSEMNVSTLELGDSALYLCASSLDVAGATDTQYFGPGTRLTVL.

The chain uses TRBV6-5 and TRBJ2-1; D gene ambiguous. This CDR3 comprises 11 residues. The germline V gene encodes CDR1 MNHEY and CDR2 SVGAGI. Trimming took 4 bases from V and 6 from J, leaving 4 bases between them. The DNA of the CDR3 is TGTGCCAGCAGTTCCGGCAATGAGCAGTTCTTC. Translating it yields CASSSGNEQFF.

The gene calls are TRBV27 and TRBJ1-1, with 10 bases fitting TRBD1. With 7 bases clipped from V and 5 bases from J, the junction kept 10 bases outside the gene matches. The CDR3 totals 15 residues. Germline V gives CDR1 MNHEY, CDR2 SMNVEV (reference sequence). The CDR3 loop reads CASTLRPGQGTEAFF. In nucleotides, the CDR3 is TGTGCCAGCACCCTCCGACCGGGACAGGGGACTGAAGCTTTCTTT.

This chain's CDR3 is CASSSGTGLYEQYF. The CDR3 DNA sequence: TGCGCCAGCAGCTCCGGGACAGGCCTCTACGAGCAGTACTTC. The J gene is TRBJ2-7, the V gene TRBV5-1; 8 nucleotides match TRBD1. With V trimmed by 3 bases and J by 3 bases, 5 bases remained unmatched. The CDR3 has 14 amino acids. The germline CDR1 and CDR2 sequences are SGHRS and YFSETQ. Using reference TRBV5-1 and TRBJ2-7 for the parts outside the CDR3, the full variable domain is KAGVTQTPRYLIKTRGQQVTLSCSPISGHRSVSWYQQTPGQGLQFLFEYFSETQRNKGNFPGRFSGRQFSNSRSEMNVSTLELGDSALYLCASSSGTGLYEQYFGPGTRLTVT.

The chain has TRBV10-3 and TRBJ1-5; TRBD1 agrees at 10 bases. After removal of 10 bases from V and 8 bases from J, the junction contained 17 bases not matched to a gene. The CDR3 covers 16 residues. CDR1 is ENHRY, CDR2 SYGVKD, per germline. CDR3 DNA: TGTGCCACCAGCGATCCGGGACAGGGGCGGGAGGAGCCCCAGCATTTT. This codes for CATSDPGQGREEPQHF.

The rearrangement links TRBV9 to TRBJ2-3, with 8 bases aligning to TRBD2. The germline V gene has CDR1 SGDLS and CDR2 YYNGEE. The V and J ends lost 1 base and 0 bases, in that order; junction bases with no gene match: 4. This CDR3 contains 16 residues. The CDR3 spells CASSVLASGSTDTQYF. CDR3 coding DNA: TGTGCCAGCAGCGTACTGGCTAGCGGGAGCACAGATACGCAGTATTTT. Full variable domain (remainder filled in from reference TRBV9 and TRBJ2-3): DSGVTQTPKHLITATGQRVTLRCSPRSGDLSVYWYQQSLDQGLQFLIQYYNGEERAKGNILERFSAQQFPDLHSELNLSSLELGDSALYFCASSVLASGSTDTQYFGPGTRLTVL.

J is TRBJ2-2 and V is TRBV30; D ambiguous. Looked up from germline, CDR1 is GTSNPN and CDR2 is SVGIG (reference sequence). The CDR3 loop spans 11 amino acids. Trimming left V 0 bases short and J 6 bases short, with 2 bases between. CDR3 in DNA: TGTGCCTGGAGTGTCTCCGGGGAGCTGTTTTTT. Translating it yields CAWSVSGELFF.

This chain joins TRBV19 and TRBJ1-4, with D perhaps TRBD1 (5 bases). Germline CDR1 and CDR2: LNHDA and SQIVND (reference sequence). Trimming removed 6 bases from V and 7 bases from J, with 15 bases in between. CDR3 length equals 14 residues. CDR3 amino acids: CASSPGRVGEKLFF. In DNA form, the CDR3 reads TGTGCCAGTAGCCCTGGCAGGGTTGGTGAAAAACTGTTTTTT.

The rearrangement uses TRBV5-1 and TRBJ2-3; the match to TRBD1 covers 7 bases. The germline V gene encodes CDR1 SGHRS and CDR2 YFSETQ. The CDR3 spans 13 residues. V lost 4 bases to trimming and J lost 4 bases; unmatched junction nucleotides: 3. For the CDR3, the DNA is TGCGCCAGCAGCGAGGGGGCCGCAGATACGCAGTATTTT. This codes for CASSEGAADTQYF. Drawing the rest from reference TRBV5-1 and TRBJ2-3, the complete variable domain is KAGVTQTPRYLIKTRGQQVTLSCSPISGHRSVSWYQQTPGQGLQFLFEYFSETQRNKGNFPGRFSGRQFSNSRSEMNVSTLELGDSALYLCASSEGAADTQYFGPGTRLTVL.

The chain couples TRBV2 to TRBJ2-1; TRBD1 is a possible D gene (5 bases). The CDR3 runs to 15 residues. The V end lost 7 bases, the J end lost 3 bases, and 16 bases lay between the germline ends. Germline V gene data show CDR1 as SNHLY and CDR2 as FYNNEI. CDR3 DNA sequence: TGTGCCAGCACCCCGACAGAGCAGGTCTACAATGAGCAGTTCTTC. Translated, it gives CASTPTEQVYNEQFF. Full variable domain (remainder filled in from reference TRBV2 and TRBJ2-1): EPEVTQTPSHQVTQMGQEVILRCVPISNHLYFYWYRQILGQKVEFLVSFYNNEISEKSEIFDDQFSVERPDGSNFTLKIRSTKLEDSAMYFCASTPTEQVYNEQFFGPGTRLTVL.

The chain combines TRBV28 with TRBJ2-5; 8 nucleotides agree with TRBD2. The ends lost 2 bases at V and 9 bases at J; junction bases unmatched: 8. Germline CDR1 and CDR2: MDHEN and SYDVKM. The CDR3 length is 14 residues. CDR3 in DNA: TGTGCCAGCAGTTTAACTGGTTCGGGAGGGTCCCAGTACTTC. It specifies CASSLTGSGGSQYF.

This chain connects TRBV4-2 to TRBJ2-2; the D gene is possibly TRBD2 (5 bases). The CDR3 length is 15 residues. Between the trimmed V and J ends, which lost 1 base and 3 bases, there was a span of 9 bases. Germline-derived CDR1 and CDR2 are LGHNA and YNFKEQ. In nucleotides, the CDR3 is TGTGCCAGCAGCCAAGTCGGAGGACACACCGGGGAGCTGTTTTTT. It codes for CASSQVGGHTGELFF.

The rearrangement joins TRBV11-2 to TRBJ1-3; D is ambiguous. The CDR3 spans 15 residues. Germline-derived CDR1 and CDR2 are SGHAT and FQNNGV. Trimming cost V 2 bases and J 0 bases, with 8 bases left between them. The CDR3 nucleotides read TGTGCCAGCAGCTTATACACCCGCTCTGGAAACACCATATATTTT. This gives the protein CASSLYTRSGNTIYF.

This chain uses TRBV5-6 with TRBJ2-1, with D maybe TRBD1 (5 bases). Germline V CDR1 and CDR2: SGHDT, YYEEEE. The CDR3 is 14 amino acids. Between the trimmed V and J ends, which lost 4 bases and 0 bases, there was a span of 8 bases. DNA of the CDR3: TGTGCCAGCAGCAGGGGCAGCTCCTACAATGAGCAGTTCTTC. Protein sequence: CASSRGSSYNEQFF.

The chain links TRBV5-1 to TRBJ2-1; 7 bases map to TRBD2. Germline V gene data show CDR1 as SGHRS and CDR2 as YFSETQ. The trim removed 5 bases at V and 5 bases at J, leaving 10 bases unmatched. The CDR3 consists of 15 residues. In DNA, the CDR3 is TGCGCCAGCAGTCGTGCGGGAGCCCTTAACAATGAGCAGTTCTTC. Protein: CASSRAGALNNEQFF.

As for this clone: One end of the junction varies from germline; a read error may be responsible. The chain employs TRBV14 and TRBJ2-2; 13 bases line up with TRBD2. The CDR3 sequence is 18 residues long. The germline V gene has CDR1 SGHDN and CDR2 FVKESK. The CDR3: CATSAGTSGASNTGELFF. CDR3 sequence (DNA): TGTGCCACCAGCGCCGGGACTAGCGGGGCATCGAACACCGGGGAGCTGTTTTTT.

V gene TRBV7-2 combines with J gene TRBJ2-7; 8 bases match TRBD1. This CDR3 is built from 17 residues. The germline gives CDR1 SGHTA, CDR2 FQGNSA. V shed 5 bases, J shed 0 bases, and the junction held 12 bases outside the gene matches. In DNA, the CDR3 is TGTGCCAGCAGCGCCCGGACAGGGTTTGGCTTCTCCTACGAGCAGTACTTC. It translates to CASSARTGFGFSYEQYF.

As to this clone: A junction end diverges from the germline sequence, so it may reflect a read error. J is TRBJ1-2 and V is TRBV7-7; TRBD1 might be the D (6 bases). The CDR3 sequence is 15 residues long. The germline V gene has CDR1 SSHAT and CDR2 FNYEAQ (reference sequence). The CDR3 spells CASSSTGKGQDGYPF. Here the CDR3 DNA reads TGTGCTAGCAGCTCCACAGGGAAAGGGCAGGATGGCTACCCCTTC.

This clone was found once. CDR3 in amino acids: CASSFSGQGKGGELFF. CDR3 sequence (DNA): TGTGCCAGCAGTTTTTCGGGACAGGGGAAAGGCGGGGAGCTGTTTTTT. V and J are TRBV27 and TRBJ2-2, with TRBD1 matching 10 bases. CDR3 length: 16 amino acids. Germline lookup yields CDR1 MNHEY and CDR2 SMNVEV (reference sequence). Trimming at V came to 3 bases and at J to 7 bases, leaving 8 bases not matched to a gene.